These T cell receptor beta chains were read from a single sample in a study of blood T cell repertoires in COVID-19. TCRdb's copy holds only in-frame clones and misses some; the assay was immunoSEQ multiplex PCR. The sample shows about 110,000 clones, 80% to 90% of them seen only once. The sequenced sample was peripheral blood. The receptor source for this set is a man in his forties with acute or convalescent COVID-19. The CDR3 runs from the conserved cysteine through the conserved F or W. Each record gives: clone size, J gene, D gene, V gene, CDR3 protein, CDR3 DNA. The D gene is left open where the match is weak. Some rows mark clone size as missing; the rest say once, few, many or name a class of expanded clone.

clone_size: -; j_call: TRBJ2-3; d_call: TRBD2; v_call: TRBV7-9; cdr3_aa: CASSFSGGAGDTQYF; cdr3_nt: TGTGCCAGCAGCTTTAGCGGGGGGGCAGGAGATACGCAGTATTTT
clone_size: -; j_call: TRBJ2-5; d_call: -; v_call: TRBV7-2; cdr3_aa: CASSPDLQGTQYF; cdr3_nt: TGTGCCAGCAGCCCGGACCTTCAGGGGACCCAGTACTTC
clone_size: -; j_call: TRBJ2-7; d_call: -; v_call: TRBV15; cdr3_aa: CATSRDLGARVDYEQYF; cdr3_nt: TGTGCCACCAGCAGAGATCTGGGGGCCAGGGTCGACTACGAGCAGTACTTC
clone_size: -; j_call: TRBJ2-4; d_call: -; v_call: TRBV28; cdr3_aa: CASLGSRGKNIQYF; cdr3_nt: TGTGCCAGTCTTGGGAGCAGGGGTAAAAACATTCAGTACTTC
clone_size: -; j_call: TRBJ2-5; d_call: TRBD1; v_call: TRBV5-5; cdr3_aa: CASSWTGKFQETQYF; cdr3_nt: TGTGCCAGCAGCTGGACAGGGAAGTTCCAAGAGACCCAGTACTTC
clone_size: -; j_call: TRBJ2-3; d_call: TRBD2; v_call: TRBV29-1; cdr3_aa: CRHLAGSTDTQYF; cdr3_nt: TGCAGACACCTAGCGGGAAGCACAGATACGCAGTATTTT
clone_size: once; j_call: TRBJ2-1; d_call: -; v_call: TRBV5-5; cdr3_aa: CASSLIGLYEQFF; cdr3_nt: TGTGCCAGCAGCTTGATTGGACTCTATGAGCAGTTCTTC
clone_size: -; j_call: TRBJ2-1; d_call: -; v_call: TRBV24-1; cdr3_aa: CATSGLQGSSYNEQFF; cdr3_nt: TGTGCCACCAGTGGTTTACAGGGCAGCTCCTACAATGAGCAGTTCTTC
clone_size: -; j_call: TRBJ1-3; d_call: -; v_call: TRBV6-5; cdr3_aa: CASSVTGTSGNTIYF; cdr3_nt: TGTGCCAGTTCAGTCACAGGGACCTCTGGAAACACCATATATTTT
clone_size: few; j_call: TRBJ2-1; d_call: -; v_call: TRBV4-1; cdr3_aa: CASSLRSRPQLNNEQFF; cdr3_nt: TGCGCCAGCAGCCTCCGGTCCAGGCCACAACTCAACAATGAGCAGTTCTTC
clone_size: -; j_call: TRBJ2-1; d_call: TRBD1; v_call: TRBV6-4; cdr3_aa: CASSRATGDPNEQFF; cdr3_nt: TGTGCCAGCTCTCGGGCGACAGGGGACCCCAATGAGCAGTTCTTC
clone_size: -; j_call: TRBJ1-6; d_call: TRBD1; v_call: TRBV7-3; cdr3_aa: CASSLTPSGTGGSPLHF; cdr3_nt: TGTGCCAGCAGCTTAACCCCTTCCGGGACAGGGGGATCACCCCTCCACTTT
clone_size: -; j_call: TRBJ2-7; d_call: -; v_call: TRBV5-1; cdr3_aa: CASSLGRQEVGSYEQYF; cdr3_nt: TGCGCCAGCAGCTTGGGCCGCCAGGAGGTGGGGTCCTACGAGCAGTACTTC
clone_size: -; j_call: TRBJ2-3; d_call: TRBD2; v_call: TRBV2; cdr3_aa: CASSLAGGPSTDTQYF; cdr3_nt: TGTGCCAGCAGTCTAGCGGGGGGGCCCAGCACAGATACGCAGTATTTT
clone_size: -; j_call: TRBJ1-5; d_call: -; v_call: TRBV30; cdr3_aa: CAWSVSHNNQPQHF; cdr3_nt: TGTGCCTGGAGTGTAAGTCACAATAATCAGCCCCAGCATTTT